One and the same sample provided the 8 T cell receptor beta chains below, sequenced in a study of CD8 T cells in Susac syndrome (dated by TCRdb to between 2018 and 2020). Libraries were made using the immunoSEQ multiplex PCR assay. RNA was extracted using the RNeasy kit, and about 0.45 to 1 ug of the RNA was reverse transcribed with random hexamers. TCRdb reanalyzed the raw reads on its own, using fastp at Q25 for trimming and MiXCR for clone calling, and kept in-frame beta chains. Duplicate CDR3 protein sequences are folded into a single record with the most common DNA and genes. Here the sample has under 200,000 distinct CDR3 sequences; around 95% occur a single time. Jointly, the top ten make up around 0.15% of the sample. Material: CD8+ T cells from PBMCs. Source of these receptors: a human donor with multiple sclerosis.

J is TRBJ2-7 and V is TRBV11-3; the match to TRBD1 covers 8 bases. Trimming removed 5 bases from V and 1 base from J; junction bases left unmatched: 7. The CDR3 has 15 residues. Germline CDR1 and CDR2: SGHNT and YENEEA. This CDR3 reads CASSKTGTGSYEQYF. DNA of the CDR3: TGTGCCAGCAGCAAAACCGGGACAGGATCCTACGAGCAGTACTTC.

V and J are TRBV6-5 and TRBJ2-3; D is perhaps TRBD2 (5 bases). The CDR3 contains 13 residues. Germline assignment: CDR1 MNHEY and CDR2 SVGAGI. Trimming removed 5 bases from V and 4 bases from J, with 10 bases in between. CDR3 protein: CASSPLGADTQYF. For the CDR3, the DNA is TGTGCCAGCAGTCCCCTGGGAGCAGATACGCAGTATTTT.

V gene TRBV7-2 combines with J gene TRBJ2-1; D is undetermined. There are 17 residues in the CDR3. The V gene lost 5 bases and the J gene lost 0 bases, with 17 bases spanning the gap. CDR1 and CDR2 from the germline V gene are SGHTA and FQGNSA. The CDR3 region has the DNA TGTGCCAGCAGCCACACCCTTGTCGTTCTCTCCTACAATGAGCAGTTCTTC. Encoded protein: CASSHTLVVLSYNEQFF.

This clonotype was seen once. V usage is TRBV9 and J usage is TRBJ2-7, with D tentatively TRBD1 (6 bases). The CDR3 extends over 16 amino acids. The V gene's germline CDR1 is SGDLS and CDR2 YYNGEE. Trimming removed 3 bases from V and 3 bases from J, with 19 bases in between. The CDR3 DNA is TGTGCCAGCAGCGCTCCACGGGACATACCTATCTACGAGCAGTACTTC. Amino acid sequence: CASSAPRDIPIYEQYF.

The rearrangement joins TRBV6-6 to TRBJ2-7; D may be TRBD1 (6 bases). The CDR3 length is 15 residues. The V gene's germline CDR1 is MNHNY and CDR2 SVGAGI (reference sequence). V gave up 5 bases and J gave up 7 bases, with 21 bases separating them. This chain's CDR3 is CASSPQDSTLSEQYF. Written as DNA, the CDR3 is TGTGCCAGCAGTCCACAGGACAGCACTTTGTCAGAGCAGTACTTC.

The chain has TRBV3-1 and TRBJ1-6, with D possibly TRBD1 on 5 matching bases. This CDR3 is 13 amino acids long. The germline CDR1 and CDR2 sequences are LGHDT and YNNKEL (reference sequence). V lost 7 bases and J 10 bases, leaving 14 bases between the germline ends. This chain's CDR3 is CASTRGRMSPLHF. The CDR3 DNA sequence: TGTGCCAGCACCCGGGGACGCATGTCACCCCTCCACTTT.

Remarks on this clonotype: Mismatch with germline at one junction end may stem from a read error. The chain joins TRBV7-7 to TRBJ2-1; D ambiguous. The CDR3 covers 16 residues. Germline-derived CDR1 and CDR2 are SSHAT and FNYEAQ (reference sequence). CDR3 region: CASSSTTYPSYNEQFF. Written as DNA, the CDR3 is TGTGCTAGCAGCTCCACTACGTACCCCTCCTACAATGAGCAGTTCTTC.

The chain couples TRBV5-1 to TRBJ2-1; D not certain. This CDR3 has 13 residues. Germline assignment: CDR1 SGHRS and CDR2 YFSETQ. Between the trimmed V and J ends, which lost 0 bases and 10 bases, there was a span of 11 bases. CDR3 nucleotide sequence: TGCGCCAGCAGCTTGGAACATTCCTACGAGCAGTTCTTC. Amino acids: CASSLEHSYEQFF.